Listed below are T cell receptor beta chains from one sample, sequenced in a study of shared clonotypes between healthy human individuals. Assay used: immunoSEQ multiplex PCR; TCRdb lists only in-frame clones, some missing. This sample has 1.5 million to 2.5 million clones, with about 95% found just once. The sample taken for sequencing was naive CD8+ T cells sorted from blood. The source of these receptors is a man in his late teens or twenties in good health. CDR3s include the opening cysteine and the closing phenylalanine or tryptophan. Fields, in order: clone size, V gene, CDR3 length, J gene, D gene, CDR3 DNA, CDR3 protein. The D gene is left open where the match is weak. Expanded clones are given a class, and other clones once, few, many or no size at all.

NA	TRBV6-5	15	TRBJ1-6	NA	TGTGCCAGCAGTAACGGGCCGAACTCCGGGTCACCCCTCCACTTT	CASSNGPNSGSPLHF
NA	TRBV15	14	TRBJ2-1	NA	TGTGCCACCAGCAGAGATCAGGGGATCAATGAGCAGTTCTTC	CATSRDQGINEQFF
NA	TRBV5-1	14	TRBJ2-1	NA	TGCGCCAGCAGCCCGGGGACGGTGTACAGTGAGCAGTTCTTC	CASSPGTVYSEQFF
NA	TRBV27	15	TRBJ2-3	NA	TGTGCCAGCAGTGGATGGGACACGAACACAGATACGCAGTATTTT	CASSGWDTNTDTQYF
once	TRBV18	13	TRBJ2-5	NA	TGTGCCAGCTCACCCGGGGTACAAGAGACCCAGTACTTC	CASSPGVQETQYF
NA	TRBV6-1	13	TRBJ2-7	NA	TGTGCCAGCAGTGAGGCTCCCGCGTACGAGCAGTACTTC	CASSEAPAYEQYF
NA	TRBV9	17	TRBJ2-7	TRBD2	TGTGCCAGCAGCGCTAGTTCACTAGCGGGAGACTCCTACGAGCAGTACTTC	CASSASSLAGDSYEQYF
NA	TRBV7-9	14	TRBJ1-5	TRBD1	TGTGCCAGCAGCTTTACTGGGCAGGGGGAGCCCCAGCATTTT	CASSFTGQGEPQHF
NA	TRBV5-3	15	TRBJ2-7	TRBD1	TGTGCCAGAAGCCTACAGGGGTTTTACTCCTACGAGCAGTACTTC	CARSLQGFYSYEQYF
NA	TRBV7-9	16	TRBJ2-2	NA	TGTGCCAGCAGCTTAAAGGTTAGCGAGAACACCGGGGAGCTGTTTTTT	CASSLKVSENTGELFF
NA	TRBV7-9	17	TRBJ1-2	TRBD1	TGTGCCAGCAGCCCAGACAGGGGGCTCCCGCAAATCCCAGGCTACACCTTC	CASSPDRGLPQIPGYTF
NA	TRBV7-9	15	TRBJ2-3	TRBD2	TGTGCCAGCAGCACCACCCCCGGGAGGGGAGATACGCAGTATTTT	CASSTTPGRGDTQYF
NA	TRBV4-1	15	TRBJ1-1	TRBD1	TGCGCCAGCAGCCCCCGAGAGGGGGCTCACACTGAAGCTTTCTTT	CASSPREGAHTEAFF
NA	TRBV4-3	15	TRBJ1-4	TRBD1	TGCGCCAGCAGCCAAGGGACAGGAGTGAATGAAAAACTGTTTTTT	CASSQGTGVNEKLFF
NA	TRBV5-1	13	TRBJ2-7	TRBD1	TGCGCCAGCTTGGGACAGGGGGCTAGAGAGCAGTACTTC	CASLGQGAREQYF
NA	TRBV7-9	17	TRBJ1-4	NA	TGTGCCAGCAGCTTAATAGACACGAGCCTCCTTAATGAAAAACTGTTTTTT	CASSLIDTSLLNEKLFF
NA	TRBV28	14	TRBJ2-7	TRBD1	TGTGCCTGCCTCGGGACAGGGCCATCCCACGAGCAGTACTTC	CACLGTGPSHEQYF